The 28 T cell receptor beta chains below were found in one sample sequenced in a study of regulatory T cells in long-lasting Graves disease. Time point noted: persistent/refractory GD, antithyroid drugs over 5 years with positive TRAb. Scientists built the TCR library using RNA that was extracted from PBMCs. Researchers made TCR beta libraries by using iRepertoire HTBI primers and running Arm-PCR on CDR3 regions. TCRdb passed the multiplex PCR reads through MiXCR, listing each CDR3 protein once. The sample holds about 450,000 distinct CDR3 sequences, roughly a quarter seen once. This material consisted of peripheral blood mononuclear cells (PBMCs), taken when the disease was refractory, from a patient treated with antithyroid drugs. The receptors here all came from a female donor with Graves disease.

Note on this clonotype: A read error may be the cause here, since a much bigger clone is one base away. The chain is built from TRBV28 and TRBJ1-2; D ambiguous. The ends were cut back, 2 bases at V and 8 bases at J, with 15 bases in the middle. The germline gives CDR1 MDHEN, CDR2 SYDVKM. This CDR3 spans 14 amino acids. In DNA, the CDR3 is TGTGCCAGCAGTTTACCCCCCCCAGAGGCCGGCTACACCTTC. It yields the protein CASSLPPPEAGYTF.

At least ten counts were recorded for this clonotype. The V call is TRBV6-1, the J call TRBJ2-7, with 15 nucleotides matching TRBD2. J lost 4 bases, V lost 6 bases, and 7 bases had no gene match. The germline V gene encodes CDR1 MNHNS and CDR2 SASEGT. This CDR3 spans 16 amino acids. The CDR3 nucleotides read TGTGCCAGCAGCCGCGGGACTAGCGGGAGGTTATACGAGCAGTACTTC. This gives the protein CASSRGTSGRLYEQYF.

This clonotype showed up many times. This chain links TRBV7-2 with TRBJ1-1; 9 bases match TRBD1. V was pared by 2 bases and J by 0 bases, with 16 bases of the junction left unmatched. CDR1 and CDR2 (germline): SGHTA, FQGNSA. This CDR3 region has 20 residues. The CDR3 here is CASSLLGEKDRGPLNTEAFF. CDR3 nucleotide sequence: TGTGCCAGCAGCTTATTAGGGGAAAAGGACAGGGGTCCCTTGAACACTGAAGCTTTCTTT.

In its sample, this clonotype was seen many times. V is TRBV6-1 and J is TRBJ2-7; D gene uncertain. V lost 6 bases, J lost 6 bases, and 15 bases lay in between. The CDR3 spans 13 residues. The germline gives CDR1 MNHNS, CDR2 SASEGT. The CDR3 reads CASRTGQVGEQYF. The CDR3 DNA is TGTGCCAGCAGGACGGGTCAGGTAGGCGAGCAGTACTTC.

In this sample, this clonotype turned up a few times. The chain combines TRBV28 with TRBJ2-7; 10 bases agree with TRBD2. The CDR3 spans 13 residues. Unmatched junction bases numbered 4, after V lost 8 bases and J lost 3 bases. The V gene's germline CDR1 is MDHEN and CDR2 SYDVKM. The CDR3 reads CASGAGGGYEQYF. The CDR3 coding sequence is TGTGCCAGCGGAGCGGGGGGGGGCTACGAGCAGTACTTC.

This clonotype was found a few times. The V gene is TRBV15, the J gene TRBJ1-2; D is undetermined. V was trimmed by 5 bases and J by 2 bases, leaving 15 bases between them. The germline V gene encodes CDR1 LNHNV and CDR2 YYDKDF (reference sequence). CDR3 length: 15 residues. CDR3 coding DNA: TGTGCCACCAGCTCAATTGGTACATACAACTATGGCTACACCTTC. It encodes CATSSIGTYNYGYTF.

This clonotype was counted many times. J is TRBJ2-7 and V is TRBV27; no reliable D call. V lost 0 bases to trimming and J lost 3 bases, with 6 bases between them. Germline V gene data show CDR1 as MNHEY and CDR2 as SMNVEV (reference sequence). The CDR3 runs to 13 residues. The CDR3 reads CASSLSLNYEQYF. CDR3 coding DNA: TGTGCCAGCAGTTTATCGCTGAACTACGAGCAGTACTTC.

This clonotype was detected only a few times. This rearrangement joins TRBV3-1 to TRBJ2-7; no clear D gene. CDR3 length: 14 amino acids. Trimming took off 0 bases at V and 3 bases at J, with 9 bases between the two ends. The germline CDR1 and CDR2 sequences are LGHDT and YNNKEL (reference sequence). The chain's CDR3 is CASSQDPSYYEQYF. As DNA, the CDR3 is TGTGCCAGCAGCCAAGATCCCAGTTACTACGAGCAGTACTTC.

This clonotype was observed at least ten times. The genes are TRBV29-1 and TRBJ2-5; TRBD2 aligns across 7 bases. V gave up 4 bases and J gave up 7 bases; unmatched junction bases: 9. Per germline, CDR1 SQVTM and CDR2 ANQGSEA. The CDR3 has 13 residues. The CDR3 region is CSVGTRSDGTQYF. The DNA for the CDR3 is TGCAGCGTTGGGACTAGGAGCGACGGGACCCAGTACTTC.

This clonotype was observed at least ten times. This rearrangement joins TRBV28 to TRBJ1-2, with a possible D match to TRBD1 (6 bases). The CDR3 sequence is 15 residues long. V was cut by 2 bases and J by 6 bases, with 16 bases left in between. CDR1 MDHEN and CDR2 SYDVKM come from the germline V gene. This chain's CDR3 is CASSLVGGEPHGYTF. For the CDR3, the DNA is TGTGCCAGCAGTTTAGTGGGGGGCGAACCACATGGCTACACCTTC.

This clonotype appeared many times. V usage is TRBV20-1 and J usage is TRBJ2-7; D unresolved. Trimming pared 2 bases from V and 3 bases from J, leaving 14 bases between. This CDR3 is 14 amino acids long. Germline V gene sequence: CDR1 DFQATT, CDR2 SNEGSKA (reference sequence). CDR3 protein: CSARIPILNYEQYF. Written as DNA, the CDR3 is TGCAGTGCTAGAATCCCAATTCTAAACTACGAGCAGTACTTC.

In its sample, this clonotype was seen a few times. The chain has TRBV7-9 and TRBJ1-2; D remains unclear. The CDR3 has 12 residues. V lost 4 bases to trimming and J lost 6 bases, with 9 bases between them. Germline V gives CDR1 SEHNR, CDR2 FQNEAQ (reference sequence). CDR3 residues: CASSSESHGYTF. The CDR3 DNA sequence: TGTGCCAGCAGCTCGGAGTCTCATGGCTACACCTTC.

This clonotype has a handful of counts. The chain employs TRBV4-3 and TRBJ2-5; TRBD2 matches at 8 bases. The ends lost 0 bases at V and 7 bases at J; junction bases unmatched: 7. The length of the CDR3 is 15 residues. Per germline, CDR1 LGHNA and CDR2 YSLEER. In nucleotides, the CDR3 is TGCGCCAGCAGCCAAGACACTAGCGGTGGGCGGACCCAGTACTTC. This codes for CASSQDTSGGRTQYF.

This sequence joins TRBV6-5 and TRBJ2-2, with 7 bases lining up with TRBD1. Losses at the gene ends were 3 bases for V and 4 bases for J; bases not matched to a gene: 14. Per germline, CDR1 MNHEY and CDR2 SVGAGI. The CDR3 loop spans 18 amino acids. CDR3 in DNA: TGTGCCAGCAGTTATAGTCTCTTCGAGGGGGCATCCACCGGGGAGCTGTTTTTT. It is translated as CASSYSLFEGASTGELFF.

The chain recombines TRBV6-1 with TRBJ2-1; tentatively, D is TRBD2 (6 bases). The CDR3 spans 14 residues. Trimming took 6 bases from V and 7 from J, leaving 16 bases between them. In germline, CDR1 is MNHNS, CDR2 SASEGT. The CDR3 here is CASRIGGKVNEQFF. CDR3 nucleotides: TGTGCCAGCAGAATCGGCGGGAAGGTAAATGAGCAGTTCTTC.

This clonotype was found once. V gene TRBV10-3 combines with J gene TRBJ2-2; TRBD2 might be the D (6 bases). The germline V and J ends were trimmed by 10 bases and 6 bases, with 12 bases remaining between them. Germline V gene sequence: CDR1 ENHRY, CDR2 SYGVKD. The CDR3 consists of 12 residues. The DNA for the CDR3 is TGTGCCACAAAGACTAGTCCCGGGGAGCTGTTTTTT. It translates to CATKTSPGELFF.

DNA of the CDR3: TGTGCCAGCACGGCGGGGCTTATTTCCAAGCAGTACTTC. Protein sequence: CASTAGLISKQYF. The chain combines TRBV6-1 with TRBJ2-7, with D perhaps TRBD2 (6 bases). With 7 bases removed from V and 8 bases from J, the gap between germline ends came to 18 bases. The CDR3 contains 13 residues. Per germline, CDR1 MNHNS and CDR2 SASEGT.

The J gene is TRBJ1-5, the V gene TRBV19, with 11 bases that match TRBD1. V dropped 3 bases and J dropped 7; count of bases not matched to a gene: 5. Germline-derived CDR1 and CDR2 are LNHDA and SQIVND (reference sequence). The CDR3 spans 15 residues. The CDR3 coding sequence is TGTGCCAGTAGTATGGAAGGGACAGGGGGACAGCCCCAGCATTTT. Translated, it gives CASSMEGTGGQPQHF.

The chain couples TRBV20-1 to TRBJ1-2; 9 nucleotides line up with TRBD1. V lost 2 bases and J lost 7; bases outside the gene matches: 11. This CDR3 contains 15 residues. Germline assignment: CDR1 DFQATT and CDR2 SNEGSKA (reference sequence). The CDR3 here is CSARTLTGGPRGYTF. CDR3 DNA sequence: TGCAGTGCTAGAACCCTGACAGGGGGGCCCCGTGGCTACACCTTC.

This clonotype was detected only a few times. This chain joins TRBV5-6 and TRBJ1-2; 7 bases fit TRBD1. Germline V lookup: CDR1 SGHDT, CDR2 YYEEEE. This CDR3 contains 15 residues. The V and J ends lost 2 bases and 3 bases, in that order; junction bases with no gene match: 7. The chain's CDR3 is CASSLQGRLDYGYTF. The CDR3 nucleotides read TGTGCCAGCAGCTTACAGGGGCGCTTAGACTATGGCTACACCTTC.

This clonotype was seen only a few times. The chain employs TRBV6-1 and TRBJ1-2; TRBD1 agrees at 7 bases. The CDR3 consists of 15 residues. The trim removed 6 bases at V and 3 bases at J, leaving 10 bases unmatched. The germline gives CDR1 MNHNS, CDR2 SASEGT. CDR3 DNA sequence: TGTGCCAGCAGCCATTTATCCGGGACAGACTATGGCTACACCTTC. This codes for CASSHLSGTDYGYTF.

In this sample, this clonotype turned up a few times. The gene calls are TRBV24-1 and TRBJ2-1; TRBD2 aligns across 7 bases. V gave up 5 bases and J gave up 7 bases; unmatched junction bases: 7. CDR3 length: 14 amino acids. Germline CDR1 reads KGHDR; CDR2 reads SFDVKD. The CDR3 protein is CATSASGAENEQFF. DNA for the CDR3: TGTGCCACCAGTGCTAGCGGAGCCGAGAATGAGCAGTTCTTC.

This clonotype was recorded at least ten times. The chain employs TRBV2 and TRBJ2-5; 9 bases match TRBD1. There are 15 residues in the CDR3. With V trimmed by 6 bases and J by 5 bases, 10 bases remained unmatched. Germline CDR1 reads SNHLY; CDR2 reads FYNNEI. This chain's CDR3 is CASRTWTGEGETQYF. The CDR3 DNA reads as TGTGCCAGCAGAACCTGGACAGGGGAGGGGGAGACCCAGTACTTC.

CDR3 residues: CASSPNRISAKNIQYF. The CDR3 nucleotides read TGTGCCAGCAGCCCAAACCGGATATCAGCCAAAAACATTCAGTACTTC. The gene calls are TRBV7-2 and TRBJ2-4; D is unclear. CDR3 length equals 16 residues. Trimming stripped 5 bases from V and 0 bases from J, with 14 bases between. Germline V CDR1 and CDR2: SGHTA, FQGNSA.

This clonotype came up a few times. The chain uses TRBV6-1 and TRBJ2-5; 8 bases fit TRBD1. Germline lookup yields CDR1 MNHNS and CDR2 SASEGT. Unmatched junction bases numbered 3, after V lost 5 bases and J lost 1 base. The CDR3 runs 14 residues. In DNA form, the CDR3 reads TGTGCCAGCAGTACCGGGACAGGCCAAGAGACCCAGTACTTC. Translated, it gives CASSTGTGQETQYF.

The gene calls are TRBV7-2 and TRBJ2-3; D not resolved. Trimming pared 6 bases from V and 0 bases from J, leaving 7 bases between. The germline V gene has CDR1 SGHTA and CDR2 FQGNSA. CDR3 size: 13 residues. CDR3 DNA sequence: TGTGCCAGCAGACGCGCTAGCACAGATACGCAGTATTTT. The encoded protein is CASRRASTDTQYF.

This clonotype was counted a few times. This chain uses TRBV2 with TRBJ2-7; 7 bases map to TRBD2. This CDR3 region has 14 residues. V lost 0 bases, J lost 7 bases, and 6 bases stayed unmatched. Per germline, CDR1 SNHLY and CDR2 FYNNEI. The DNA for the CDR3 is TGTGCCAGCAGTGAAGCGATAGCGGGCTATGAGCAGTACTTC. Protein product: CASSEAIAGYEQYF.

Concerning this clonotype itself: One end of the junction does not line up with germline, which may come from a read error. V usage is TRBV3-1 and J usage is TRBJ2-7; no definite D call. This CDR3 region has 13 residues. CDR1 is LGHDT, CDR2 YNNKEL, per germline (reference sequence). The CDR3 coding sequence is TGTGCCGGCAGCCAAGGCGGAGCCTACGAGCAGTACTTC. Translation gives CAGSQGGAYEQYF.